This section outlines one TCR beta chain sequence together with its context. The target antigen is unknown. Germline V gene lookup returns CDR1 DFQATT and CDR2 SNEGSKA (reference sequence). The CDR3 has 11 residues. V was trimmed by 4 bases and J by 0 bases, leaving 4 bases between them. TCRdb used MiXCR to reprocess the reads, holding one entry per CDR3 protein. The profile covers around 250,000 distinct CDR3 sequences, with over 15% appearing a single time and approximately 51% taken by the ten largest. The source of the sample is a study of T cell repertoires in cytomegalovirus infection. About the research overall: Both a matching HLA type and CMV infection were indicated by public TCR beta signatures. Broader study findings: Of the TCR beta families, the public ones yielded a cumulative frequency that identified carriers of CMV plus the relevant HLA. HLA-C-restricted, CMV-specific TCR beta clonotypes were dominant ex vivo.

The sequence was obtained from a human donor in good health (CMV status not recorded). Some clones in this sample may be carry-over from other donors' samples. V gene TRBV20-1 combines with J gene TRBJ2-7; D is unclear. The sample consisted of CD8+ T cells from PBMCs. The DNA of the CDR3 is TGCAGTGCTAAACTCTCCTACGAGCAGTACTTC. As protein: CSAKLSYEQYF.